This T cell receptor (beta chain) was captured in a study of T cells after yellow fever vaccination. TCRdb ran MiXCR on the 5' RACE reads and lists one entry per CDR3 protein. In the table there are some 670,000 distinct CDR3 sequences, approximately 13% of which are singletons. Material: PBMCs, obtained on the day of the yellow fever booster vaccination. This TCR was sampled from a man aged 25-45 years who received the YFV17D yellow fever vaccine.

CDR3 nucleotides: TGTGCCATCAGTGAGTTCCTCGGGAGCCGTTCCCCCAATGAGCAGTTCTTC. It translates to CAISEFLGSRSPNEQFF. This chain joins TRBV10-3 and TRBJ2-1; D is perhaps TRBD2 (6 bases). The V and J ends lost 1 base and 6 bases respectively, with 19 bases between them. CDR1 is ENHRY and CDR2 is SYGVKD in the germline V gene. This CDR3 is 17 amino acids long.